Sequencing of this T cell receptor (beta chain) was carried out in a study of T-cell reconstitution after alpha-beta-depleted transplantation in children. The V end was cut by 2 bases, the J end by 7 bases, with 10 bases between. Germline V gene lookup returns CDR1 SGHDT and CDR2 YYEEEE. CDR3 length: 12 amino acids. Findings and limits, study-wide: In patients about two months after transplant, alpha-beta T cells reportedly arose from several hundred expanded graft clones. A year had passed since transplant, and T-cell counts and diversity by then came mostly from newly produced T cells. At day 60, the high TCRbeta diversity found in some patients originated from recipient T cells and thymic progenitors that had survived.

Preparation of the TCRbeta library was carried out with unique molecular identifiers. TCRdb reprocessed the PCR reads via MiXCR and lists one record per CDR3 protein. The top ten clones hold roughly 2.5% of a sample with hundreds of thousands of distinct CDR3 sequences, under 30% of them seen once. Concerning this clonotype: The target antigen is unknown.

The receptor's source is a girl aged 2-10 years with Fanconi anemia, due to receive a stem cell transplant. The specimen was PBMCs, collected before TCRalphabeta/CD19-depleted stem cell transplant. The chain recombines TRBV5-6 with TRBJ2-7; no reliable D call. The CDR3: CASSFPSGEQYF. CDR3 nucleotide sequence: TGTGCCAGCAGCTTTCCCAGTGGGGAGCAGTACTTC.